These T cell receptor beta chains were read from a single sample in a study of beta chain features in type 1 diabetes. Using immunoSEQ multiplex PCR, the repertoire was profiled, and TCRdb retains in-frame clones only, with some absent. The profile shows hundreds of thousands of clones, around an eighth of them singletons. Sequenced input: naive CD4+ T cells from blood. The receptors were gathered from a man aged 18 to 29 with type 1 diabetes. Each CDR3 is given with its conserved first and last residue. The D gene is left open where the match is weak. Clone size appears in some rows only: once, few, many, or a class for an expanded clone.

abundance | j_gene | d_gene | v_gene | CDR3nt | CDR3aa
few | TRBJ1-5 | TRBD1 | TRBV6-6 | TGTGCCAGCAGTTACTCGAGCAGGGGGCGCAATCAGCCCCAGCATTTT | CASSYSSRGRNQPQHF
NA | TRBJ1-1 | NA | TRBV2 | TGTGCCAGCAGTGAGGACACTGAAGCTTTCTTT | CASSEDTEAFF
few | TRBJ1-4 | NA | TRBV4-1 | TGCGCCAGCAGCCAAGAGTTTGAAAAACTGTTTTTT | CASSQEFEKLFF
NA | TRBJ2-3 | NA | TRBV9 | TGTGCCAGCAGCGTAGCAGGCTCATACACAGATACGCAGTATTTT | CASSVAGSYTDTQYF
few | TRBJ1-1 | NA | TRBV30 | TGTGCCTGGAGGAAGGAGGGGATCATGAACACTGAAGCTTTCTTT | CAWRKEGIMNTEAFF
NA | TRBJ2-1 | NA | TRBV11-3 | TGTGCCAGCAGCGCTGTGGGGGGGGCTTACAATGAGCAGTTCTTC | CASSAVGGAYNEQFF
NA | TRBJ1-2 | TRBD1 | TRBV6-5 | TGTGCCAGCAACAAGGGGGCGCTGGGTGGCTACACCTTC | CASNKGALGGYTF
few | TRBJ1-6 | NA | TRBV2 | TGTGCCAGCAGTCGGACGCCGTTTAATTCACCCCTCCACTTT | CASSRTPFNSPLHF
few | TRBJ2-7 | NA | TRBV9 | TGTGCCAGCAGCGTATATGGGGGCTCGCAGTACTTC | CASSVYGGSQYF
NA | TRBJ1-1 | NA | TRBV29-1 | TGCAGCGTTGAAGATCAGACGGGCACTGAAGCTTTCTTT | CSVEDQTGTEAFF
NA | TRBJ1-5 | NA | TRBV30 | TGTGCCTGGGCGAAGACAGGCACAAATCAGCCCCAGCATTTT | CAWAKTGTNQPQHF
NA | TRBJ1-5 | NA | TRBV9 | TGTGCCAGCAGCGTAGAAGATGGCAATCAGCCCCAGCATTTT | CASSVEDGNQPQHF
few | TRBJ1-5 | NA | TRBV30 | TGTGCCTGGAGTGTGGACACCTTCAATCAGCCCCAGCATTTT | CAWSVDTFNQPQHF
few | TRBJ2-7 | TRBD1 | TRBV13 | TGTGCCAGCAGCCCTCGGTCCGGGACAGGGGTCTCCTACGAGCAGTACTTC | CASSPRSGTGVSYEQYF
few | TRBJ2-7 | NA | TRBV10-3 | TGTGCCCCAAGGGGTTTTTCCTACGAGCAGTACTTC | CAPRGFSYEQYF
few | TRBJ2-7 | TRBD1 | TRBV30 | TGTGCCTGGGCAGGGGGATACGAGCAGTACTTC | CAWAGGYEQYF
NA | TRBJ1-4 | NA | TRBV30 | TGTGCCTGGAGAAGGGGACCAACTAATGAAAAACTGTTTTTT | CAWRRGPTNEKLFF
NA | TRBJ1-3 | TRBD1 | TRBV25-1 | TGTGCCACCAGGGACGGGACAGGGGGCGAATTTGGAAACACCATATATTTT | CATRDGTGGEFGNTIYF
few | TRBJ2-1 | NA | TRBV19 | TGTGCCAGTAGTATAGGCGGCAACAATGAGCAGTTCTTC | CASSIGGNNEQFF
few | TRBJ2-2 | NA | TRBV30 | TGTGCCTGGGGTTGGGCCGGGGAGCTGTTTTTT | CAWGWAGELFF
NA | TRBJ2-7 | NA | TRBV7-2 | TGTGCCAGCAGCCCAGGGGCGACAGCCATTTCCTACGAGCAGTACTTC | CASSPGATAISYEQYF
few | TRBJ2-7 | NA | TRBV30 | TGTGCCTGGAGTGTACGGGGTTCCGAGCAGTACTTC | CAWSVRGSEQYF
NA | TRBJ1-2 | NA | TRBV30 | TGTGCCTGGAGTGTATCAGGGTTGGGCTACACCTTC | CAWSVSGLGYTF
few | TRBJ2-5 | NA | TRBV5-1 | TGCGCCAGCAGCTTAGAAGGCATGGAGACCCAGTACTTC | CASSLEGMETQYF
NA | TRBJ2-1 | TRBD1 | TRBV19 | TGTGCCAGTAGTCGGCCAGGGGGCTCCTACAATGAGCAGTTCTTC | CASSRPGGSYNEQFF
few | TRBJ2-7 | NA | TRBV30 | TGTGCCTGGAGTAGATTGGGGGGTCGGGAAGAGCAGTACTTC | CAWSRLGGREEQYF
few | TRBJ1-1 | TRBD1 | TRBV7-9 | TGTGCCAGCAGCTGGGACAGGGATACTGAAGCTTTCTTT | CASSWDRDTEAFF
few | TRBJ1-6 | NA | TRBV4-1 | TGCGCCAGCAGCTCCCGGGACTTTTTTGGGGGAGATAATTCACCCCTCCACTTT | CASSSRDFFGGDNSPLHF
NA | TRBJ2-6 | NA | TRBV7-3 | TGTGCCAGCAGCTTAGTTCGGGGGAGTTCAAATAGGGCCAACGTCCTGACTTTC | CASSLVRGSSNRANVLTF
NA | TRBJ2-2 | TRBD2 | TRBV2 | TGTGCCAGCATACGATTGCCCTCCTTAGCGGGGCAGAACACCGGGGAGCTGTTTTTT | CASIRLPSLAGQNTGELFF
few | TRBJ1-6 | NA | TRBV7-9 | TGTGCCAGCAGCTTAGCCGGGACCTCAGATACCCTCCACTTT | CASSLAGTSDTLHF
NA | TRBJ2-3 | NA | TRBV5-1 | TGCGCCAGCAGCCATGGAGAGATCACAGATACGCAGTATTTT | CASSHGEITDTQYF
NA | TRBJ2-3 | TRBD2 | TRBV4-1 | TGCGCCAGCAGCCCGGGACTAGACACAGATACGCAGTATTTT | CASSPGLDTDTQYF
NA | TRBJ1-2 | NA | TRBV29-1 | TGCAGCGTTGAGCGGGGCGAAGGTTATGGCTACACCTTC | CSVERGEGYGYTF
NA | TRBJ2-7 | NA | TRBV7-8 | TGTGCCAGCAGCGAGGTGTCCGGCAACTACGAGCAGTACTTC | CASSEVSGNYEQYF
few | TRBJ1-1 | TRBD1 | TRBV4-1 | TGCGCCAGCAGCCAAGGCCGACAGGGGTGGAACACTGAAGCTTTCTTT | CASSQGRQGWNTEAFF
NA | TRBJ1-5 | NA | TRBV9 | TGTGCCAGCAGCGTTGGGGTGGTTCAGCCCCAGCATTTT | CASSVGVVQPQHF
NA | TRBJ1-1 | NA | TRBV18 | TGTGCCAGCTCACCCCCCGCGACGAACACTGAAGCTTTCTTT | CASSPPATNTEAFF
once | TRBJ1-5 | NA | TRBV15 | TGTGCCACCAGCAGAGAAGACGGCAATCAGCCCCAGCATTTT | CATSREDGNQPQHF
NA | TRBJ1-1 | TRBD1 | TRBV28 | TGTGCCAGCAGATTAAACAGGGGGCCCCTGATGAACACTGAAGCTTTCTTT | CASRLNRGPLMNTEAFF
few | TRBJ2-3 | NA | TRBV19 | TGTGCCAGTAGGCCGGACAAGGTCGGGACAGATACGCAGTATTTT | CASRPDKVGTDTQYF
NA | TRBJ1-1 | TRBD1 | TRBV2 | TGTGCCAGCAGGCGGACAGGGGTTGGTGAAGCTTTCTTT | CASRRTGVGEAFF
NA | TRBJ2-1 | TRBD2 | TRBV7-9 | TGTGCCAGCAGTTACGGGGGGTCCACCGTTATGTCCTACAATGAGCAGTTCTTC | CASSYGGSTVMSYNEQFF
NA | TRBJ1-2 | NA | TRBV30 | TGTGCCTGGAGTGTAGCGCCCGCACGGGGCTACACCTTC | CAWSVAPARGYTF
NA | TRBJ1-5 | NA | TRBV4-2 | TGTGCCAGCAGCCAAGACAGCTGGCAGCCCCAGCATTTT | CASSQDSWQPQHF
NA | TRBJ2-7 | TRBD1 | TRBV30 | TGTGCCTGGAGAGAAGGGGGCATCCACGAGCAGTACTTC | CAWREGGIHEQYF
few | TRBJ2-1 | NA | TRBV5-1 | TGCGCCAGCAGCTTGGGGCAGGGCGGCGATGAGCAGTTCTTC | CASSLGQGGDEQFF